This T cell receptor (beta chain) was sequenced during a study of identical twins. This clonotype was found a few times. Its antigen is undetermined. V was clipped by 4 bases and J by 2 bases; unmatched bases: 5. Germline lookup yields CDR1 MNHEY and CDR2 SVGAGI. The CDR3 contains 14 residues. From the 5' RACE reads, TCRdb called clonotypes with MiXCR, one entry per CDR3 protein. Of approximately 260,000 distinct CDR3 sequences in the sample, approximately 8.3% were seen once. The study, taken as a whole, reports: Twins shared beta out-of-frame sequences in excess, but this excess was weaker.

Another study also made use of these data, one on yellow fever vaccine responses in identical twins.

The rearrangement joins TRBV6-5 to TRBJ2-7; 7 nucleotides align to TRBD1. Sample: CD8+ T cells sorted from blood. The sequence derives from a woman under 30 in good health. This CDR3 is CASSSVGTAYEQYF. The CDR3 region has the DNA TGTGCCAGCAGTTCCGTCGGGACAGCCTACGAGCAGTACTTC.